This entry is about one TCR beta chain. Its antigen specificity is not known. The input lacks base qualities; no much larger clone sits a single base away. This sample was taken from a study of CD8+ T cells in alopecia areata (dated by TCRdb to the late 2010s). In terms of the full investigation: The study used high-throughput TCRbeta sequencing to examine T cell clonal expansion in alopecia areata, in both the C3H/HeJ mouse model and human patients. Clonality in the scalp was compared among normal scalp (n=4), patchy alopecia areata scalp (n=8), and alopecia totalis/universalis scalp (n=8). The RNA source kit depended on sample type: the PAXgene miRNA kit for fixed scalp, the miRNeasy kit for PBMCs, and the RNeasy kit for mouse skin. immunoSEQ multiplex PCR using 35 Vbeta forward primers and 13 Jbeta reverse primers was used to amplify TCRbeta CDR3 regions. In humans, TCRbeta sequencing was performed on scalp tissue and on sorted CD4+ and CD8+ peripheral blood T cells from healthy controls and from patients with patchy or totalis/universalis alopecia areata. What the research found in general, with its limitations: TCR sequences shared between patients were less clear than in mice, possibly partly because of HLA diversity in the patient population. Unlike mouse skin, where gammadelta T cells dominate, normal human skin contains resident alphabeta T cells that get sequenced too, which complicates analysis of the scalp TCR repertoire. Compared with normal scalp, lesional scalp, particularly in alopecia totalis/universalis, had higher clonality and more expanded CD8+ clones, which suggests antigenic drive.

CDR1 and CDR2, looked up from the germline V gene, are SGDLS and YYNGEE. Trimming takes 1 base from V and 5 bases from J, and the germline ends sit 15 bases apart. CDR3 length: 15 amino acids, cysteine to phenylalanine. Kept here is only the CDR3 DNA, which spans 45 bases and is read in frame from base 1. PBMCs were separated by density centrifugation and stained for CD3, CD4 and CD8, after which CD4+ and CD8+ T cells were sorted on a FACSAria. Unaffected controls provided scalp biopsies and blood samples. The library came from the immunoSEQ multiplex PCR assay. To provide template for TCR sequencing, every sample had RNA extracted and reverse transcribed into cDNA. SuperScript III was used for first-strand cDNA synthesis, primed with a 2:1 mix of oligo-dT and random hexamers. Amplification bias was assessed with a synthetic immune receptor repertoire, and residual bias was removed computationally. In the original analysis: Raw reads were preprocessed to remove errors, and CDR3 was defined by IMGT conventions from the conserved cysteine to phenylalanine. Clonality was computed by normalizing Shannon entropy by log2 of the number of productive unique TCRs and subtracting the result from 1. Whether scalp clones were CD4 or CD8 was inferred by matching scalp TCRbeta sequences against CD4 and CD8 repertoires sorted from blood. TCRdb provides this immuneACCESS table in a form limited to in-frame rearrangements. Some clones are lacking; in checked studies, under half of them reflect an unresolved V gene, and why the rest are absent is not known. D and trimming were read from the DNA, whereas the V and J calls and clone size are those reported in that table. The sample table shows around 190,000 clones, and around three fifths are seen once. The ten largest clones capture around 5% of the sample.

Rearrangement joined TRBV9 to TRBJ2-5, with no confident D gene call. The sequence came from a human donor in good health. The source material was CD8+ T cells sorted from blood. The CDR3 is CASSVSGGPTETQYF. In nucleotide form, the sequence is TGTGCCAGCAGCGTATCGGGCGGCCCCACGGAGACCCAGTACTTC.